This T cell receptor beta chain was documented in a study of PD-L1 blockade in urothelial cancer. About the study: Bladder-origin urothelial cancer in males described about 90% of the 29 patients. Study-wide findings and caveats: It was durable-benefit patients whose tumor-associated blood clones expanded more at 3 weeks.

Locally advanced or metastatic urothelial carcinoma was present in patients. Produced via immunoSEQ multiplex PCR; TCRdb's table is partial and in-frame only. The table has around 40,000 clones, around 89% seen once. Of note for this clone: Its antigen remains unidentified.

Germline assignment: CDR1 MDHEN and CDR2 SYDVKM. The CDR3 is 16 amino acids. Trimming cost V 6 bases and J 6 bases; bases outside gene matches: 11. The rearrangement joins TRBV28 to TRBJ2-1, with 10 bases fitting TRBD1. The origin of this receptor is a man between 60 and 75 years old with urothelial cancer. Material: PBMCs, obtained around atezolizumab (anti-PD-L1) treatment. Here the CDR3 DNA reads TGTGCCAGCAGATATGGGACAGGGGCCCTATCCAATGAGCAGTTCTTC. Translating it yields CASRYGTGALSNEQFF.